This TCR beta chain was recovered during a study of cytomegalovirus exposure and HLA in healthy donors. Study-wide context: Unique TCRs from HLA-typed donors, about 78 million of them, were held in an early data release. Regarding the study as a whole: It emerged from a later analysis that several of the most significant clusters appeared to be linked to common viral pathogens. TCR beta chains associated with HLA were, in a later analysis, more clonally expanded than equally common others.

The CDR3 length is 16 residues. The germline CDR1 and CDR2 sequences are MDHEN and SYDVKM. V dropped 3 bases and J dropped 4; count of bases not matched to a gene: 4. In the case of this clone: Its antigen is currently unknown.

60 Vbeta and 13 Jbeta primers were used in PCR. The method was immunoSEQ multiplex PCR; TCRdb's version includes in-frame clones alone and lacks a portion of them. The sample consists of about 110,000 clones, about 83% of them appearing once. This chain connects TRBV28 to TRBJ2-2; 11 bases agree with TRBD1. Sample: PBMCs. This receptor was obtained from a female donor in good health and CMV-seropositive. DNA of the CDR3: TGTGCCAGCAGTTTTGGGACAGGGGGAGGCACCGGGGAGCTGTTTTTT. This sequence encodes CASSFGTGGGTGELFF. The full variable domain, with the rest looked up from reference TRBV28 and TRBJ2-2, is DVKVTQSSRYLVKRTGEKVFLECVQDMDHENMFWYRQDPGLGLRLIYFSYDVKMKEKGDIPEGYSVSREKKERFSLILESASTNQTSMYLCASSFGTGGGTGELFFGEGSRLTVL.